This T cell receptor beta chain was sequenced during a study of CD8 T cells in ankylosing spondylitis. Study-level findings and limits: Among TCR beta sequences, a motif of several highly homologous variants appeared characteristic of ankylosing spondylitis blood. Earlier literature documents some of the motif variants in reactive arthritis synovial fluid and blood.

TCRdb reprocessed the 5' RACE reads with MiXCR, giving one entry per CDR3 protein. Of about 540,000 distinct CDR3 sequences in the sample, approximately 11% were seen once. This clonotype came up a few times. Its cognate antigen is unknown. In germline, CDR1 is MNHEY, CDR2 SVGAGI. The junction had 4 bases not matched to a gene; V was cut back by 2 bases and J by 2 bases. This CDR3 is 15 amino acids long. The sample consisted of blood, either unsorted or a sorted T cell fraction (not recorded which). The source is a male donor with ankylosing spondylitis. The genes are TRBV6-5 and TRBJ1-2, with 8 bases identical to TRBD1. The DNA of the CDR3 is TGTGCCAGCAGTTACCAGACAGGGGCGAACTATGGCTACACCTTC. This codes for CASSYQTGANYGYTF.